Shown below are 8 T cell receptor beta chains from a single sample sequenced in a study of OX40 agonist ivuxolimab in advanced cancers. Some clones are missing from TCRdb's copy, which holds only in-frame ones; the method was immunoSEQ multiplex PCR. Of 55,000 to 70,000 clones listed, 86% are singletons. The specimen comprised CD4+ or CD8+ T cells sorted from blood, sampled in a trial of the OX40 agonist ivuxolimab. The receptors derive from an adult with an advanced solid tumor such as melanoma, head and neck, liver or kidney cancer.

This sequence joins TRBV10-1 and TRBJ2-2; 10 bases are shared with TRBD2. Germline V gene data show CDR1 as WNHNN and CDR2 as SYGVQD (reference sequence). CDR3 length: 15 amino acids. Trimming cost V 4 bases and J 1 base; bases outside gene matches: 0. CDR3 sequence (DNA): TGCGCCAGCAGTGGGACTAGCGGGAACACCGGGGAGCTGTTTTTT. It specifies CASSGTSGNTGELFF.

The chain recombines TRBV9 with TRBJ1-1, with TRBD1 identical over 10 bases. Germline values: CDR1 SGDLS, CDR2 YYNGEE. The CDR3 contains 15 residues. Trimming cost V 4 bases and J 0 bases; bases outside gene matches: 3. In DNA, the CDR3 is TGTGCCAGCAGCTCGGGACAGGGGATGAACACTGAAGCTTTCTTT. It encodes CASSSGQGMNTEAFF.

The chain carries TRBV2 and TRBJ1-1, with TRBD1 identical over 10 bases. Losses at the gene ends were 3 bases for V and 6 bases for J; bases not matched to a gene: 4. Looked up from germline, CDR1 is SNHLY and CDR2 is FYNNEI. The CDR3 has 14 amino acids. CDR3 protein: CASSEDRGAAEAFF. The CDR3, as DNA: TGTGCCAGCAGTGAGGACAGGGGGGCCGCTGAAGCTTTCTTT. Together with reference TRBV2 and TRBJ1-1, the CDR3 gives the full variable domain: EPEVTQTPSHQVTQMGQEVILRCVPISNHLYFYWYRQILGQKVEFLVSFYNNEISEKSEIFDDQFSVERPDGSNFTLKIRSTKLEDSAMYFCASSEDRGAAEAFFGQGTRLTVV.

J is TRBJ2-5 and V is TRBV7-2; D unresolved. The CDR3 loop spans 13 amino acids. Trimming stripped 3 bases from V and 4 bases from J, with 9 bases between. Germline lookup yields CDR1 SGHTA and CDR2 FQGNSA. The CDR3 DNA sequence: TGTGCCAGCAGCTTTTCGTGGCCAGAGACCCAGTACTTC. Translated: CASSFSWPETQYF.

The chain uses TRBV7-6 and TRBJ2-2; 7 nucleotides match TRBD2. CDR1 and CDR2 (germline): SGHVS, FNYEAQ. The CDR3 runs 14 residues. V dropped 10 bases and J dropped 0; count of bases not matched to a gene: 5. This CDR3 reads CATTGGTNTGELFF. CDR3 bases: TGTGCCACCACCGGGGGGACGAACACCGGGGAGCTGTTTTTT.

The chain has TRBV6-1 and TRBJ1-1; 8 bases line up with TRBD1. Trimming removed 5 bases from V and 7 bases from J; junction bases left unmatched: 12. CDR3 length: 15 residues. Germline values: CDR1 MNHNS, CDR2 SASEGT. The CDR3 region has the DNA TGTGCCAGCAGTTTACGGACAGGGAGGACCAATGAAGCTTTCTTT. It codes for CASSLRTGRTNEAFF.

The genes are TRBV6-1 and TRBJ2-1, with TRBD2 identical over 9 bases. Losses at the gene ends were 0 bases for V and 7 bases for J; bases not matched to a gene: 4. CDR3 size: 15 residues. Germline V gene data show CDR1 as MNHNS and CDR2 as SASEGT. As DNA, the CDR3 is TGTGCCAGCAGTGAAGCGTTAGCGGGGGCAAATGAGCAGTTCTTC. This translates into CASSEALAGANEQFF.

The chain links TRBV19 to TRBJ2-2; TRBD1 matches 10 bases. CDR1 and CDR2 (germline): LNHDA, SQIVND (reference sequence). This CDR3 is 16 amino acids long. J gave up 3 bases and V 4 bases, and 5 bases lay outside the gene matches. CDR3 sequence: CASSTQTGGDTGELFF. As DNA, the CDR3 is TGTGCCAGTAGTACCCAGACAGGGGGCGACACCGGGGAGCTGTTTTTT. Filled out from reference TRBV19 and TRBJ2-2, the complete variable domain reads DGGITQSPKYLFRKEGQNVTLSCEQNLNHDAMYWYRQDPGQGLRLIYYSQIVNDFQKGDIAEGYSVSREKKESFPLTVTSAQKNPTAFYLCASSTQTGGDTGELFFGEGSRLTVL.